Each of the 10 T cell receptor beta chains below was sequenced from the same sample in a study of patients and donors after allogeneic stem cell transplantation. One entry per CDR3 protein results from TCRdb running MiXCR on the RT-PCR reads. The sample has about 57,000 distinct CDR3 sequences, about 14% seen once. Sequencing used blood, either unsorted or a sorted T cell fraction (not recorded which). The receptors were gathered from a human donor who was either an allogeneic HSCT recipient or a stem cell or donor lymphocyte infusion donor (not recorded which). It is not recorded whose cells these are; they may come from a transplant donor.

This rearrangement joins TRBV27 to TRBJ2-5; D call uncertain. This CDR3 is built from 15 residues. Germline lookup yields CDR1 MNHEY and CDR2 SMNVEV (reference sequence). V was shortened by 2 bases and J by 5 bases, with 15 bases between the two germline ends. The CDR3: CASSLGVELGETQYF. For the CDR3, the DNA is TGTGCCAGCAGTTTAGGGGTGGAGCTGGGGGAGACCCAGTACTTC.

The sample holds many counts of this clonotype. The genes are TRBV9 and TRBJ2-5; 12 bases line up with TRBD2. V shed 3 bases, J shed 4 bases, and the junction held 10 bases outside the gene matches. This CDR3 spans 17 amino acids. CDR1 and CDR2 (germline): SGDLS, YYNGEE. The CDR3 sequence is CASSALLAGGGIETQYF. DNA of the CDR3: TGTGCCAGCAGCGCCCTACTAGCGGGAGGAGGTATAGAGACCCAGTACTTC.

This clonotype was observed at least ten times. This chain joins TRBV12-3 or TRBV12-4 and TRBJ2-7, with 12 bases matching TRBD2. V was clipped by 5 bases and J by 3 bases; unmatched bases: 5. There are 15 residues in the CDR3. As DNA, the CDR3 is TGTGCCAGCAGTCCACCGACTAGCGGGAGCTACGAGCAGTACTTC. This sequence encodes CASSPPTSGSYEQYF.

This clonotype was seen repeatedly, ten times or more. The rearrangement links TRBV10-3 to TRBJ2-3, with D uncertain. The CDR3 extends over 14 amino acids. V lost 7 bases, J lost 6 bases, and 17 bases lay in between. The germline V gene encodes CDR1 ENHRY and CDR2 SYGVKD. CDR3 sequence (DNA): TGTGCCATCAAGGCAGCCCCGGTCGATGATACGCAGTATTTT. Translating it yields CAIKAAPVDDTQYF.

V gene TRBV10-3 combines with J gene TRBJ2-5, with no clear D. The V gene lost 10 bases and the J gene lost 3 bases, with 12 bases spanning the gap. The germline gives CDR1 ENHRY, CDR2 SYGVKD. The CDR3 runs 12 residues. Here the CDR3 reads CATAGLEETQYF. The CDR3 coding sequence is TGTGCCACGGCCGGGCTCGAAGAGACCCAGTACTTC.

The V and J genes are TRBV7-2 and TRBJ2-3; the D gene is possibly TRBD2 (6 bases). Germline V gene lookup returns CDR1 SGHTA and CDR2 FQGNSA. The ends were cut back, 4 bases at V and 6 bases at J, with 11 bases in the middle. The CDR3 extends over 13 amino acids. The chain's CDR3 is CASSSEGWDTQYF. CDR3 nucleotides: TGTGCCAGCAGCTCGGAGGGCTGGGATACGCAGTATTTT.

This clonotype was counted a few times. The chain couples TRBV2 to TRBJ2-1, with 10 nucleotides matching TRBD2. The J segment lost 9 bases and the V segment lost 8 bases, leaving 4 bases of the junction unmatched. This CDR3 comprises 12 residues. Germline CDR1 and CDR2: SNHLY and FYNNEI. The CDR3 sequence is CASGRTSGEQFF. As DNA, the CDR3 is TGTGCCAGCGGAAGGACTAGCGGTGAGCAGTTCTTC.

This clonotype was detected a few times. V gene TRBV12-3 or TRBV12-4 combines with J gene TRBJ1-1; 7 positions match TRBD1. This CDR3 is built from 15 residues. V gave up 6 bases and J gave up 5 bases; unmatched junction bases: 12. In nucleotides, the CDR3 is TGTGCCAGCAGCCCCACACAGGGGATGAGGACTGAAGCTTTCTTT. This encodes CASSPTQGMRTEAFF.

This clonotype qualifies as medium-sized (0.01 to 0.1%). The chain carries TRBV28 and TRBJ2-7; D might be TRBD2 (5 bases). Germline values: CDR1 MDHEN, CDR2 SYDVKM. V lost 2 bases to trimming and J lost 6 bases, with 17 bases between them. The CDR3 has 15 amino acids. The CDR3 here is CASSLGAEVQLEQYF. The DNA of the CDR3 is TGTGCCAGCAGTTTAGGAGCGGAGGTCCAACTCGAGCAGTACTTC. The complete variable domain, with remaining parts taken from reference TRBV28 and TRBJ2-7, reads DVKVTQSSRYLVKRTGEKVFLECVQDMDHENMFWYRQDPGLGLRLIYFSYDVKMKEKGDIPEGYSVSREKKERFSLILESASTNQTSMYLCASSLGAEVQLEQYFGPGTRLTVT.

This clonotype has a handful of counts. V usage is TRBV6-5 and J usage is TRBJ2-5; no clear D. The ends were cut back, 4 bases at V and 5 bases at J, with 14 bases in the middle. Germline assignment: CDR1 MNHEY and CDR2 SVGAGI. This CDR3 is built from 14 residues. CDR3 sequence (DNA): TGTGCCAGCAGTTTCGGGCCATATCCCGAGACCCAGTACTTC. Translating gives CASSFGPYPETQYF.